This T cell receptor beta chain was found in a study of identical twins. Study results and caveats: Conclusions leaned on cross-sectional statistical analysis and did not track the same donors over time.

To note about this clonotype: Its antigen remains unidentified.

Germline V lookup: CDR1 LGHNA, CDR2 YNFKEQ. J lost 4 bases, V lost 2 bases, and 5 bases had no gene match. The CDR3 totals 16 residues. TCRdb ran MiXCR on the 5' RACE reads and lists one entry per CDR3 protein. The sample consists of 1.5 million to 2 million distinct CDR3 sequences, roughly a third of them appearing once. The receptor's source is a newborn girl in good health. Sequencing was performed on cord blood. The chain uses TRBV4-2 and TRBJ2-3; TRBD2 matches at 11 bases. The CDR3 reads CASSQFLAGGADTQYF. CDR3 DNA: TGTGCCAGCAGCCAATTCCTAGCGGGGGGTGCAGATACGCAGTATTTT.